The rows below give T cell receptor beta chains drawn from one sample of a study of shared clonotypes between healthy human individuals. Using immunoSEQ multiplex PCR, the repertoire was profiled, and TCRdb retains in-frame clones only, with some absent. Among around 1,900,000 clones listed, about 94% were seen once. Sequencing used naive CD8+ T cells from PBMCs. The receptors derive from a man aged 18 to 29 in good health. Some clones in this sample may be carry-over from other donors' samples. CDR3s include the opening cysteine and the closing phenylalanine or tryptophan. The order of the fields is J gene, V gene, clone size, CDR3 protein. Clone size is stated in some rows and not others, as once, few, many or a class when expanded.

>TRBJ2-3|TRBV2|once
CASSPDRADTQYF
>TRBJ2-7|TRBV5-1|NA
CASSLESGTTSYEQYF
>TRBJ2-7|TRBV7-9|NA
CASSLDRDIHYEQYF
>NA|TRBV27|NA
CASSLVGYEQYF
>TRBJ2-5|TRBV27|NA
CASATPREGKTQYF
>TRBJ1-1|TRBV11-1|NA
CASSPGQFAEAFF
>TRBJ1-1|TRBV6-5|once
CASSPAGTEAFF
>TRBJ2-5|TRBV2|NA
CASSVMTEQETQYF
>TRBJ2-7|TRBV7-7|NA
CASSPYVGAHEQYF
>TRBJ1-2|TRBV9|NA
CASSVAPRQSDGYTF
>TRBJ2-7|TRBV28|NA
CASAGQGLSYEQYF
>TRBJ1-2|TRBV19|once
CASSIWEGAGYGYTF
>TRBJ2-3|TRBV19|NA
CASSATGLADYTDTQYF
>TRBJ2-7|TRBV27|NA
CASSSAGRLEQYF
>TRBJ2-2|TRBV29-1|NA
CSVGGKKDYTGELFF
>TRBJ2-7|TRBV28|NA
CASSFLGEQYF
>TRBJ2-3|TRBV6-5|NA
CASSYSTSGTTDTQYF
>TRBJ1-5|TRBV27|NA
CASSDPSWGVNQPQHF
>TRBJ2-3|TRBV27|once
CASSFRQGGVADTQYF
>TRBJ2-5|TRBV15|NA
CATSRRDRRLGETQYF
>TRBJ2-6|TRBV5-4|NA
CASSWDPNVLTF
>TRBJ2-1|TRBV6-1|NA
CASTETAFGNEQFF
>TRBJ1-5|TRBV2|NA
CASSEILDRGYLGQPQHF
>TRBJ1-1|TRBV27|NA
CASSLGTGLTEAFF
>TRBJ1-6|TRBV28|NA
CASSFAGGQGSPLHF
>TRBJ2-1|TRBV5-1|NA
CASSQGFEQFF
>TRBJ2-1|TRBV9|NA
CASSVGAALIAYNEQFF
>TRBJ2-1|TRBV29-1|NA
CSVTGGSYNEQFF
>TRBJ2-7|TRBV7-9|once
CASSSLAGNSYEQYF
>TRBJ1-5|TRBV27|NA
CASSFPGQGEGSNQPQHF
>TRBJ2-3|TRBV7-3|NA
CASSGGLGERSSDTQYF
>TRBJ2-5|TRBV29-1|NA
CSAGWDRIQETQYF
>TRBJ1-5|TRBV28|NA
CANSIRDSNQPQHF
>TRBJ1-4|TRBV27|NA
CASSRAGEKLFF
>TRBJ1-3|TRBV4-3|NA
CASSQETNSGNTIYF
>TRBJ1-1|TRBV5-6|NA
CASSLYRMNTEAFF